These 17 T cell receptor beta chains share one sample of origin, sequenced in a study of blood T cell repertoires in COVID-19. Clones were sequenced by immunoSEQ multiplex PCR, and TCRdb holds only the in-frame ones, with some missing. The data show nearly 100,000 clones, 75% to 90% seen once. The sample comprised peripheral blood. The source of these receptors is a man older than 75 with acute or convalescent COVID-19.

The chain has TRBV28 and TRBJ1-5; TRBD1 might be the D (5 bases). The CDR3 loop spans 15 amino acids. V lost 7 bases and J lost 7, with 20 bases in between. The germline CDR1 and CDR2 sequences are MDHEN and SYDVKM. CDR3 region: CASIGEGQRGQPQHF. DNA for the CDR3: TGTGCCAGCATAGGGGAGGGCCAAAGGGGCCAGCCCCAGCATTTT.

CDR3 protein: CASSQDLAGAPFSYEQYF. DNA of the CDR3: TGTGCCAGCAGCCAAGATTTAGCGGGGGCGCCATTTTCCTACGAGCAGTACTTC. This sequence joins TRBV4-2 and TRBJ2-7, with 9 nucleotides matching TRBD2. CDR1 LGHNA and CDR2 YNFKEQ come from the germline V gene. CDR3 length: 18 residues. V gave up 0 bases and J gave up 1 base; unmatched junction bases: 10.

The chain couples TRBV5-1 to TRBJ2-3; possible D gene TRBD1, 6 bases. This CDR3 region has 14 residues. Trimming took off 0 bases at V and 3 bases at J, with 8 bases between the two ends. Germline CDR1 is SGHRS and CDR2 is YFSETQ. The CDR3 DNA reads TGCGCCAGCAGCTTGGAAACAGGGACAGATACGCAGTATTTT. Protein product: CASSLETGTDTQYF.

The chain uses TRBV19 and TRBJ2-7, with 9 bases that match TRBD2. Germline CDR1 and CDR2: LNHDA and SQIVND (reference sequence). Losses at the gene ends were 4 bases for V and 4 bases for J; bases not matched to a gene: 8. This CDR3 is built from 15 residues. Here the CDR3 reads CASSTIAGVVYEQYF. CDR3 in DNA: TGTGCCAGTAGTACCATAGCGGGGGTCGTTTACGAGCAGTACTTC.

The chain couples TRBV5-1 to TRBJ1-6; 10 nucleotides agree with TRBD1. Trimming at V came to 5 bases and at J to 7 bases, leaving 3 bases not matched to a gene. This CDR3 has 14 amino acids. Germline V lookup: CDR1 SGHRS, CDR2 YFSETQ. Here the CDR3 reads CASRRQGANSPLHF. The CDR3 DNA reads TGCGCCAGCAGGAGACAGGGGGCGAATTCACCCCTCCACTTT.

This chain connects TRBV6-1 to TRBJ1-1; D may be TRBD1 (5 bases). The CDR3 spans 16 residues. Germline loops: CDR1 MNHNS, CDR2 SASEGT. V lost 0 bases to trimming and J lost 3 bases, with 14 bases between them. The CDR3 here is CASSEAFFRGDTEAFF. As DNA, the CDR3 is TGTGCCAGCAGTGAAGCGTTTTTTCGGGGGGACACTGAAGCTTTCTTT.

The chain couples TRBV4-1 to TRBJ1-2, with 12 bases aligning to TRBD1. Germline V gene sequence: CDR1 MGHRA, CDR2 YSYEKL. The CDR3 runs 16 residues. The V segment lost 0 bases and the J segment 6 bases; nucleotides outside the gene matches: 5. CDR3 residues: CASSQEGTGGSNGYTF. As DNA, the CDR3 is TGCGCCAGCAGCCAAGAGGGGACAGGGGGCTCGAATGGCTACACCTTC.

This clone was observed a few times. V gene TRBV7-3 combines with J gene TRBJ2-7; 8 bases are shared with TRBD1. The V segment lost 5 bases and the J segment 5 bases; nucleotides outside the gene matches: 17. The CDR3 runs 17 residues. Germline-derived CDR1 and CDR2 are SGHTA and FQGTGA. As DNA, the CDR3 is TGTGCCAGCAGCCATCTCGTCCATAAGGACAGGGCCCACGAGCAGTACTTC. This codes for CASSHLVHKDRAHEQYF.

This clone came up once. The chain is built from TRBV27 and TRBJ1-2; 10 positions match TRBD1. The germline V gene encodes CDR1 MNHEY and CDR2 SMNVEV (reference sequence). This CDR3 comprises 14 residues. With 5 bases clipped from V and 7 bases from J, the junction kept 7 bases outside the gene matches. Written as DNA, the CDR3 is TGTGCCAGCAGTCACTCCGGGACAGGGGTTGGCTACACCTTC. Its protein is CASSHSGTGVGYTF.

A note on this clone: The junction departs from germline at one end; a sequencing error may be responsible. V gene TRBV7-7 combines with J gene TRBJ2-3; D is possibly TRBD2 (6 bases). CDR3 size: 15 residues. The germline gives CDR1 SSHAT, CDR2 FNYEAQ (reference sequence). DNA of the CDR3: TGTGCTAGCAGCTTAGCGGAGTCTAGCACAGATACGCAGTATTTT. Translated, it gives CASSLAESSTDTQYF.

J is TRBJ2-1 and V is TRBV7-2; possibly TRBD2 for D (6 bases). This CDR3 has 14 residues. V shed 5 bases and J shed 7 bases, with 15 bases lying between them. CDR1 is SGHTA and CDR2 is FQGNSA in the germline V gene. CDR3 region: CASSPGQSGNEQFF. CDR3 nucleotide sequence: TGTGCCAGCAGCCCAGGCCAGAGCGGGAATGAGCAGTTCTTC.

The rearrangement uses TRBV5-4 and TRBJ1-6, with 10 bases lining up with TRBD1. Germline trimming cut 4 bases from V and 3 bases from J; bases unmatched to any gene: 13. Per germline, CDR1 SGHNT and CDR2 YYREEE (reference sequence). The CDR3 is made up of 19 amino acids. This CDR3 is CASSRIGDRGPIYNSPLHF. The CDR3 bases are TGTGCCAGCAGCCGGATTGGGGACAGGGGCCCCATCTATAATTCACCCCTCCACTTT.

The chain carries TRBV4-1 and TRBJ2-1; 9 nucleotides match TRBD2. Trimming removed 4 bases from V and 10 bases from J; junction bases left unmatched: 20. CDR1 and CDR2 (germline): MGHRA, YSYEKL. There are 18 residues in the CDR3. The CDR3 region is CASSPLILREGRYEEQFF. DNA of the CDR3: TGCGCCAGCAGCCCCTTGATTCTGCGGGAGGGCCGGTATGAGGAGCAGTTCTTC.

The rearrangement joins TRBV7-8 to TRBJ2-5, with 7 bases fitting TRBD2. CDR3 length equals 15 residues. The V segment lost 5 bases and the J segment 5 bases; nucleotides outside the gene matches: 11. The germline gives CDR1 SGHVS, CDR2 FQNEAQ. CDR3 coding DNA: TGTGCCAGCAGCCCGAGCGGGGAGGGCCAGGAGACCCAGTACTTC. Protein sequence: CASSPSGEGQETQYF.

The chain joins TRBV6-6 to TRBJ2-7; 7 bases match TRBD2. The V gene end was trimmed by 8 bases and the J gene end by 3 bases; junction bases not matched to a gene: 13. The germline gives CDR1 MNHNY, CDR2 SVGAGI (reference sequence). The CDR3 totals 15 residues. The CDR3 bases are TGTGCCAGCCGAACCCCGGGAGGATATAGCTACGAGCAGTACTTC. Its protein product is CASRTPGGYSYEQYF.

This chain uses TRBV28 with TRBJ2-7; 9 nucleotides agree with TRBD2. The CDR3 is 16 residues long. The ends lost 4 bases at V and 4 bases at J; junction bases unmatched: 11. Germline V gene lookup returns CDR1 MDHEN and CDR2 SYDVKM. Written as DNA, the CDR3 is TGTGCCAGCAGTTCCCCCGGGACTAGCAGCTTTTACGAGCAGTACTTC. Its protein is CASSSPGTSSFYEQYF.

The gene calls are TRBV28 and TRBJ2-7; 7 positions agree with TRBD1. J was trimmed by 2 bases and V by 6 bases; bases with no gene match: 7. This CDR3 has 14 residues. Germline values: CDR1 MDHEN, CDR2 SYDVKM. The chain's CDR3 is CASRFTGVPYEQYF. As DNA, the CDR3 is TGTGCCAGCAGATTCACAGGGGTTCCCTACGAGCAGTACTTC.